This TCR beta chain was captured by sequencing in a study of Ad26.COV2.S vaccination and SARS-CoV-2 variants. This sample's treatment: 19 received Ad26.COV2.S at low or high dose, single or two shots; roughly five received placebo; per-sample allocation not given. Sample collection was performed on day 63 after the first vaccine or placebo injection. Clones were sequenced by immunoSEQ multiplex PCR, and TCRdb holds only the in-frame ones, with some missing. The sample holds about 410,000 clones, 80% to 95% seen once. CDR1 is LNHDA, CDR2 SQIVND, per germline (reference sequence). This CDR3 comprises 13 residues. V was pared by 5 bases and J by 2 bases, with 9 bases between.

J is TRBJ1-1 and V is TRBV19; D unresolved. Source: peripheral blood, taken in a trial of Ad26.COV2.S vaccine versus placebo. The source is a person aged 18 to 65 who received the Ad26.COV2.S COVID-19 vaccine or a placebo. The CDR3 DNA sequence: TGTGCCAGTAGTGCAGAAAGTAACACTGAAGCTTTCTTT. Protein: CASSAESNTEAFF.